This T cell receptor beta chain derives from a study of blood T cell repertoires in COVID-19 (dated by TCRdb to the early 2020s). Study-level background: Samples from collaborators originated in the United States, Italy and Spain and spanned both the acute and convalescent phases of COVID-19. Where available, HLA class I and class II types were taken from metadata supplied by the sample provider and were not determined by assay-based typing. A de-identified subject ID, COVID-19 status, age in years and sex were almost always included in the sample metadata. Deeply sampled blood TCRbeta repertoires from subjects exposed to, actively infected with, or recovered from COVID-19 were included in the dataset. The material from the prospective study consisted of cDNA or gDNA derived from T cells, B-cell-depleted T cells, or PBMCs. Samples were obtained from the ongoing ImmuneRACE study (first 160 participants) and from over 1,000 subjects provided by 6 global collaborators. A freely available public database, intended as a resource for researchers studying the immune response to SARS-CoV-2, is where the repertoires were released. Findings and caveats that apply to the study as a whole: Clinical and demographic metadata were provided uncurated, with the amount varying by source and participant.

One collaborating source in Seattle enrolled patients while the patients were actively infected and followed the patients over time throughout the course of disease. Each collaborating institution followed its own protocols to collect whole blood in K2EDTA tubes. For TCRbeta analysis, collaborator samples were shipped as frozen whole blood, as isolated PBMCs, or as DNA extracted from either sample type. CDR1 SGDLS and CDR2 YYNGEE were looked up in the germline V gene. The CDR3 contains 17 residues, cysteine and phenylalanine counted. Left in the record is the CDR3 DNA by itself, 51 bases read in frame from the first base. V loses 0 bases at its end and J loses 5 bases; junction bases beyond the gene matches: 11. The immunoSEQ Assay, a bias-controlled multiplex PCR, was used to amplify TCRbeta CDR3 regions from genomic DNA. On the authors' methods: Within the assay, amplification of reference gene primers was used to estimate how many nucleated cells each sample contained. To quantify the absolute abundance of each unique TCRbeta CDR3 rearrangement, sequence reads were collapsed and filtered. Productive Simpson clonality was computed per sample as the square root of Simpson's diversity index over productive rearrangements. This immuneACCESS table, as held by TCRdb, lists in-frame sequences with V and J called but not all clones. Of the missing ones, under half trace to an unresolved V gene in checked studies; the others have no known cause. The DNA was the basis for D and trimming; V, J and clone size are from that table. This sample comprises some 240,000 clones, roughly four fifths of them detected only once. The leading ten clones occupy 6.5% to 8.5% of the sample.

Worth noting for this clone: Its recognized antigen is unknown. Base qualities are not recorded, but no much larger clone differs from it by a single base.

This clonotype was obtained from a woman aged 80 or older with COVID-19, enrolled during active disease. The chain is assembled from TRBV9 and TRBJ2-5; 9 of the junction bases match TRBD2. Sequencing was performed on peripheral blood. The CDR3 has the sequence CASSVVGGGAGDETQYF. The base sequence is TGTGCCAGCAGCGTAGTGGGCGGGGGGGCCGGAGATGAGACCCAGTACTTC.